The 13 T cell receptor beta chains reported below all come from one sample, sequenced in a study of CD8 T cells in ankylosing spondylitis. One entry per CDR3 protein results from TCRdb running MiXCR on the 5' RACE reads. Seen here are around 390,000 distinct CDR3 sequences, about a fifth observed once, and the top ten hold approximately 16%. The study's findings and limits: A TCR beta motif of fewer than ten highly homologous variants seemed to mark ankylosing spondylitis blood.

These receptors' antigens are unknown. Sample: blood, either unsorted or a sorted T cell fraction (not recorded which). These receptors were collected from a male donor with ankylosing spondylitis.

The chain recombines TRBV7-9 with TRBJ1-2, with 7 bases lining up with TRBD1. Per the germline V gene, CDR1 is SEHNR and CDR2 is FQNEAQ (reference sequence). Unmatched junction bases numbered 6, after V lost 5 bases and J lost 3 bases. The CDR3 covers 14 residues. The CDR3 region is CASSPTGIYYGYTF. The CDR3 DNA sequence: TGTGCCAGCAGCCCGACAGGGATTTACTATGGCTACACCTTC.

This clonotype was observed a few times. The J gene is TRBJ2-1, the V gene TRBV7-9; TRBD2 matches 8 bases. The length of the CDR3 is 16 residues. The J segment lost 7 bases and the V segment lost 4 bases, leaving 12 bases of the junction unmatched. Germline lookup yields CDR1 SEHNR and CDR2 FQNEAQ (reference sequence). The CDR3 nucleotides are TGTGCCAGCAGCTCCGGTCCGGGAGGGTCTTATAATGAGCAGTTCTTC. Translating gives CASSSGPGGSYNEQFF.

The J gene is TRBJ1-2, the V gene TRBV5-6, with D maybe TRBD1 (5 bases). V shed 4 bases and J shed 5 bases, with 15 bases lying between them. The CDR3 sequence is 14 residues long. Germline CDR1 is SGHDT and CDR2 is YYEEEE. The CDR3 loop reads CASSLGRAGYGYTF. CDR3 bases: TGTGCCAGCAGCCTGGGGCGGGCTGGATATGGCTACACCTTC.

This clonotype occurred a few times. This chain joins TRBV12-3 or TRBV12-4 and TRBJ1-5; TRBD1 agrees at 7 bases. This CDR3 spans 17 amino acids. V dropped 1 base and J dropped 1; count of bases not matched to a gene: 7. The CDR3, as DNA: TGTGCCAGCAGTTTAGGCGGGACAGTGATGAGCAATCAGCCCCAGCATTTT. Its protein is CASSLGGTVMSNQPQHF.

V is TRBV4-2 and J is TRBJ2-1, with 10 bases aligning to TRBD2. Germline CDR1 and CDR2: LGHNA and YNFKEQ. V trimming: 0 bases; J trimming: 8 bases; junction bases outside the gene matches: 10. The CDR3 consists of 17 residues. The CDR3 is CASSQEVRLAGDDEQFF. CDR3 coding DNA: TGTGCCAGCAGCCAAGAAGTCCGGCTAGCGGGAGACGATGAGCAGTTCTTC.

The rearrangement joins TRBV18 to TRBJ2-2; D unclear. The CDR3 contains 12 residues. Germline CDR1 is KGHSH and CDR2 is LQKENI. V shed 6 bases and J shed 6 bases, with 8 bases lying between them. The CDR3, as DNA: TGTGCCAGCTCGGACGTACCCGGGGAGCTGTTTTTT. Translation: CASSDVPGELFF.

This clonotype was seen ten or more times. The CDR3 spells CASSSPTGVGEKLFF. The CDR3 nucleotides are TGTGCCAGCAGCTCCCCGACAGGGGTTGGTGAAAAACTGTTTTTT. The chain links TRBV11-2 to TRBJ1-4; 8 bases map to TRBD1. In germline, CDR1 is SGHAT, CDR2 FQNNGV. The CDR3 is 15 amino acids. Losses at the gene ends were 4 bases for V and 7 bases for J; bases not matched to a gene: 8.

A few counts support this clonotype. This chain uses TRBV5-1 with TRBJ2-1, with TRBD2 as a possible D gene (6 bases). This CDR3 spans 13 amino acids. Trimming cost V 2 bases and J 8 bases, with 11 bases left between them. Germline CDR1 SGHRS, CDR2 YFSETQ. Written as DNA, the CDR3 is TGCGCCAGCAGCTTTGACGGGAGTGATGAGCAGTTCTTC. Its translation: CASSFDGSDEQFF. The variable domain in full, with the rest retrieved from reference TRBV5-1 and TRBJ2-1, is KAGVTQTPRYLIKTRGQQVTLSCSPISGHRSVSWYQQTPGQGLQFLFEYFSETQRNKGNFPGRFSGRQFSNSRSEMNVSTLELGDSALYLCASSFDGSDEQFFGPGTRLTVL.

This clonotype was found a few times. CDR3 residues: CASSEGTINEAFF. CDR3 in DNA: TGTGCCAGCAGTGAGGGGACCATTAATGAAGCTTTCTTT. The rearrangement uses TRBV2 and TRBJ1-1; possible D gene TRBD1, 5 bases. Trimming removed 3 bases at V and 7 bases at J, with 12 bases between. Per the germline V gene, CDR1 is SNHLY and CDR2 is FYNNEI. The CDR3 runs 13 residues.

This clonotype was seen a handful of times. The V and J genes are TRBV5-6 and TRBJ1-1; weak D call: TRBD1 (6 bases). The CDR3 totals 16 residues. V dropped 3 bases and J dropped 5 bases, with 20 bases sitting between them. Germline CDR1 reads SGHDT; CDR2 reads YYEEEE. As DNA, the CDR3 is TGTGCCAGCAGCTCCAGGGGCTACGGCCTGGGGACTGAAGCTTTCTTT. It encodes CASSSRGYGLGTEAFF.

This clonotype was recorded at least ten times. The CDR3 DNA reads as TGCAGTGCTAGAGGTGGGGGACAGTCCACAGATACGCAGTATTTT. As protein: CSARGGGQSTDTQYF. V is TRBV20-1 and J is TRBJ2-3; 7 nucleotides agree with TRBD1. V lost 1 base to trimming and J lost 2 bases; unmatched junction nucleotides: 6. Germline loops: CDR1 DFQATT, CDR2 SNEGSKA (reference sequence). The CDR3 sequence is 15 residues long.

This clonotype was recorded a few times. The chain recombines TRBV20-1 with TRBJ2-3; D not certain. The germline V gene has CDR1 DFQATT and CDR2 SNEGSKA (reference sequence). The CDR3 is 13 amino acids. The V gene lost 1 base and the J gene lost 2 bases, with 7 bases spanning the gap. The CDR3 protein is CSARGRHTDTQYF. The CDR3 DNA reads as TGCAGTGCTAGAGGGCGGCACACAGATACGCAGTATTTT.

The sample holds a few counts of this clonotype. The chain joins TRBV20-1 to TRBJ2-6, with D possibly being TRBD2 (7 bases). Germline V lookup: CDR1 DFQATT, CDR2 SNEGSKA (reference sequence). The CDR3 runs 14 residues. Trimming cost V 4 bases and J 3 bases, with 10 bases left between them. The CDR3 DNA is TGCAGTGCTACCGGGGGGCATGGGGCCAACGTCCTGACTTTC. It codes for CSATGGHGANVLTF.